This T cell receptor (beta chain) was recorded in a study of blood T cell repertoires in COVID-19. The CDR3 has 20 amino acids. V lost 0 bases and J lost 0, with 21 bases in between. Profiled with immunoSEQ multiplex PCR; TCRdb holds only in-frame clones, not every one. The repertoire holds around 170,000 clones, with 88% as singletons. Material for sequencing was PBMCs or T cells enriched from blood (not recorded which). The TCR comes from a woman under 30 who had recovered from COVID-19. The chain couples TRBV23-1 to TRBJ1-3; perhaps TRBD1 as D (5 bases). TRBV23-1 is annotated as an ORF whose role is uncertain. The CDR3 region has the DNA TGCGCCAGCAGTCAATCGGAACGACAGTTCATCTCGCACTCTGGAAACACCATATATTTT. This translates into CASSQSERQFISHSGNTIYF.